These 11 T cell receptor beta chains were all obtained from the same sample, sequenced in a study of OX40 agonist ivuxolimab in advanced cancers. Libraries were made using the immunoSEQ multiplex PCR assay. Drawn from immuneACCESS, this table holds only the in-frame rearrangements with V and J called that TCRdb kept. Clones are partly lost; checked studies trace under half to an unresolved V gene and leave the rest unexplained. In all, the sample holds approximately 19,000 clones, and around 84% of those were seen once. The ten largest clones take up roughly 22% of the sample. Source: CD4+ or CD8+ T cells sorted from blood, taken in a trial of the OX40 agonist ivuxolimab. These TCRs come from an adult with an advanced solid tumor such as melanoma, head and neck, liver or kidney cancer.

Only one count was recorded for this clone. CDR3 amino acids: CASPTGVTGELFF. In DNA, the CDR3 is TGTGCCAGTCCGACCGGCGTTACCGGGGAGCTGTTTTTT. V and J are TRBV19 and TRBJ2-2; D is undetermined. The V gene's germline CDR1 is LNHDA and CDR2 SQIVND (reference sequence). The V and J ends lost 8 bases and 5 bases respectively, with 12 bases between them. The CDR3 spans 13 residues.

The J gene is TRBJ1-1, the V gene TRBV10-3; the D is unclear. The CDR3 loop spans 14 amino acids. V lost 6 bases and J 3 bases, leaving 14 bases between the germline ends. CDR1 is ENHRY and CDR2 is SYGVKD in the germline V gene. The CDR3 DNA reads TGTGCCATCAGCCCAGCCAAAGGTGACACTGAAGCTTTCTTT. Its protein is CAISPAKGDTEAFF.

This clone came up a few times. The chain carries TRBV6-1 and TRBJ2-4; D possibly corresponds to TRBD2 (6 bases). In germline, CDR1 is MNHNS, CDR2 SASEGT. This CDR3 spans 12 amino acids. V lost 1 base and J lost 11, with 9 bases in between. CDR3 DNA sequence: TGTGCCAGCAGTGAAGGGGCGGGGTTTCAGTACTTC. This sequence encodes CASSEGAGFQYF.

This chain connects TRBV6-1 to TRBJ2-3, with D maybe TRBD1 (6 bases). Germline V gene sequence: CDR1 MNHNS, CDR2 SASEGT. The CDR3 sequence is 17 residues long. Trimming pared 3 bases from V and 2 bases from J, leaving 18 bases between. CDR3 coding DNA: TGTGCCAGCAGTGAGGTACGGGGCAGGGGCGTCACAGATACGCAGTATTTT. This codes for CASSEVRGRGVTDTQYF.

This clone has only one observation. The rearrangement links TRBV6-6 to TRBJ1-2, with unresolved D. Germline lookup yields CDR1 MNHNY and CDR2 SVGAGI (reference sequence). The V end was cut by 4 bases, the J end by 7 bases, with 4 bases between. The CDR3 contains 10 residues. The chain's CDR3 is CASSLSGYTF. DNA of the CDR3: TGTGCCAGCAGTTTAAGTGGCTACACCTTC.

The rearrangement joins TRBV27 to TRBJ1-6, with D hard to call. The germline CDR1 and CDR2 sequences are MNHEY and SMNVEV (reference sequence). The ends were cut back, 2 bases at V and 2 bases at J, with 13 bases in the middle. The CDR3 extends over 17 amino acids. Here the CDR3 DNA reads TGTGCCAGCAGTTTAGTTGGAGGTAGCGCCTATAATTCACCCCTCCACTTT. This sequence encodes CASSLVGGSAYNSPLHF.

CDR3 DNA sequence: TGTGCCAGCAGTTCCCCCCAGAGTAACTACGAGCAGTACTTC. Residues: CASSSPQSNYEQYF. This chain connects TRBV27 to TRBJ2-7; no clear D. The V gene's germline CDR1 is MNHEY and CDR2 SMNVEV (reference sequence). The CDR3 consists of 14 residues. V was pared by 4 bases and J by 3 bases, with 13 bases between.

The rearrangement joins TRBV18 to TRBJ2-7; tentative D call: TRBD1 (6 bases). This CDR3 spans 15 amino acids. Trimming stripped 3 bases from V and 0 bases from J, with 12 bases between. Germline V CDR1 and CDR2: KGHSH, LQKENI. This CDR3 reads CASSPPQGSSYEQYF. CDR3 bases: TGTGCCAGCTCACCCCCTCAGGGGAGCTCCTACGAGCAGTACTTC.

This clone appeared a few times. CDR3 sequence reads: CASSKTPFMNTEAFF. The DNA of the CDR3 is TGTGCCAGCAGTAAGACTCCTTTCATGAACACTGAAGCTTTCTTT. This chain connects TRBV7-8 to TRBJ1-1; D remains ambiguous. V was cut by 6 bases and J by 0 bases, with 14 bases left in between. This CDR3 has 15 amino acids. The V gene's germline CDR1 is SGHVS and CDR2 FQNEAQ. Combining the CDR3 with reference TRBV7-8 and TRBJ1-1 gives the whole variable domain GAGVSQSPRYKVAKRGQDVALRCDPISGHVSLFWYQQALGQGPEFLTYFQNEAQLDKSGLPSDRFFAERPEGSVSTLKIQRTQQEDSAVYLCASSKTPFMNTEAFFGQGTRLTVV.

This clone occurred a few times. This chain uses TRBV5-6 with TRBJ1-2; D unresolved. This CDR3 has 14 amino acids. The germline V gene has CDR1 SGHDT and CDR2 YYEEEE. Trimming removed 1 base from V and 1 base from J, with 8 bases in between. CDR3 nucleotides: TGTGCCAGCAGCTTGTATAACAGTAACTATGGCTACACCTTC. This codes for CASSLYNSNYGYTF.

The chain links TRBV28 to TRBJ2-3; D call uncertain. Germline loops: CDR1 MDHEN, CDR2 SYDVKM. Deletions cut 7 bases from V and 2 bases from J, with 7 bases between. The CDR3 loop spans 12 amino acids. The CDR3 sequence is CASNYFTDTQYF. The CDR3 nucleotides read TGTGCCAGCAACTACTTCACAGATACGCAGTATTTT.